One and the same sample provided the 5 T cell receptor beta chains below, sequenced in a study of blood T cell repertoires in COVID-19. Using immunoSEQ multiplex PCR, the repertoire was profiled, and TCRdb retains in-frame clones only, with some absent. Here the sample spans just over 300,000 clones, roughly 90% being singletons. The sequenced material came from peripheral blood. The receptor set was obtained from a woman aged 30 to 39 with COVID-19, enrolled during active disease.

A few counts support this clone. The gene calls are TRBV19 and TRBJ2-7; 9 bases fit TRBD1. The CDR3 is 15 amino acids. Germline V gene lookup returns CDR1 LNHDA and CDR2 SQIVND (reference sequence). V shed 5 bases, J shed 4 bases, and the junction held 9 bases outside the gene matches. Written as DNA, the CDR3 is TGTGCCAGTAGTCTACAGGGGGCGATGGGATACGAGCAGTACTTC. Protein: CASSLQGAMGYEQYF.

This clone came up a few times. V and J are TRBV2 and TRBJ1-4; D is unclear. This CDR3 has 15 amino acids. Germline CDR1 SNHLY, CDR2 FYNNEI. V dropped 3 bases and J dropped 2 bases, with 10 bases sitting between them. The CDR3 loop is CASSDFLTTNEKLFF. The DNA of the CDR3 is TGTGCCAGCAGTGATTTCCTGACTACTAATGAAAAACTGTTTTTT.

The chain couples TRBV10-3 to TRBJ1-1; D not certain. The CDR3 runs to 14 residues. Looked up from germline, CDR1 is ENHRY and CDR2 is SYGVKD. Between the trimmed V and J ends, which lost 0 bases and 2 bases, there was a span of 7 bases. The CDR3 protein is CAISESEANTEAFF. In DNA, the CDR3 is TGTGCCATCAGTGAGTCCGAGGCAAACACTGAAGCTTTCTTT.

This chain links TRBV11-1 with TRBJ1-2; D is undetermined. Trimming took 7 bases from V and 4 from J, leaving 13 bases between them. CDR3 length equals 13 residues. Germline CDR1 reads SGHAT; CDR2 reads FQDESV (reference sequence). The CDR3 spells CASTPVRGYGYTF. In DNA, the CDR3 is TGTGCCAGCACCCCTGTACGCGGCTATGGCTACACCTTC.

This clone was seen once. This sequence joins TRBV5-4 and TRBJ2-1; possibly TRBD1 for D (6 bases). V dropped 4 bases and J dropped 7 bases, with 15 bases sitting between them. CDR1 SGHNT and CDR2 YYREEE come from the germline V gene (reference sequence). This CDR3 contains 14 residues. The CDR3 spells CASSPLNRVNEQFF. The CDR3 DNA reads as TGTGCCAGCAGCCCCCTGAACAGGGTTAATGAGCAGTTCTTC.